These 21 T cell receptor beta chains were sequenced from one sample in a study of blood T cell repertoires in COVID-19. Using immunoSEQ multiplex PCR, the repertoire was profiled, and TCRdb retains in-frame clones only, with some absent. The table records some 61,000 clones, roughly nine tenths of them present only once. Sequenced: peripheral blood. These receptors all stem from a man aged 55 to 70 with acute or convalescent COVID-19.

V usage is TRBV10-2 and J usage is TRBJ1-4; a possible D gene is TRBD1 (6 bases). The V gene's germline CDR1 is WSHSY and CDR2 SAAADI. The germline V and J ends were trimmed by 7 bases and 4 bases, with 16 bases remaining between them. This CDR3 is built from 15 residues. The CDR3 sequence: CASTTGSSGNEKLFF. For the CDR3, the DNA is TGCGCCAGCACCACAGGGTCGTCGGGTAATGAAAAACTGTTTTTT.

Notes on this clone: The same CDR3 can be traced to other DNA sequences in this sample. V and J are TRBV5-6 and TRBJ2-2, with unresolved D. Germline CDR1 SGHDT, CDR2 YYEEEE. The CDR3 is 12 amino acids. V dropped 4 bases and J dropped 5 bases, with 6 bases sitting between them. The CDR3 nucleotides are TGTGCCAGCAGCCCCCCTACCGGGGAGCTGTTTTTT. Translation gives CASSPPTGELFF.

The rearrangement links TRBV7-9 to TRBJ2-7; 8 nucleotides align to TRBD1. This CDR3 region has 15 residues. Trimming removed 1 base from V and 2 bases from J; junction bases left unmatched: 4. Germline values: CDR1 SEHNR, CDR2 FQNEAQ (reference sequence). CDR3 in amino acids: CASSLGTGYPYEQYF. In DNA form, the CDR3 reads TGTGCCAGCAGCTTAGGGACAGGGTACCCCTACGAGCAGTACTTC.

The chain links TRBV11-3 to TRBJ2-7; the D gene is possibly TRBD1 (6 bases). Germline V gene data show CDR1 as SGHNT and CDR2 as YENEEA. V was pared by 3 bases and J by 3 bases, with 15 bases between. This CDR3 region has 15 residues. Here the CDR3 reads CASSLEAGEFYEQYF. The CDR3 nucleotides are TGTGCCAGCAGCTTGGAAGCAGGGGAATTCTACGAGCAGTACTTC.

This clone was detected only once. This chain links TRBV6-5 with TRBJ1-1; D perhaps matches TRBD1 (6 bases). Trimming stripped 10 bases from V and 1 base from J, with 19 bases between. The CDR3 is 15 residues long. Germline V gene sequence: CDR1 MNHEY, CDR2 SVGAGI. This CDR3 reads CAIGRGARENTEAFF. In DNA, the CDR3 is TGTGCCATCGGGCGGGGGGCACGGGAGAACACTGAAGCTTTCTTT.

The V gene is TRBV29-1, the J gene TRBJ1-1, with 7 bases fitting TRBD1. The CDR3 consists of 14 residues. J gave up 2 bases and V 3 bases, and 6 bases lay outside the gene matches. Germline loops: CDR1 SQVTM, CDR2 ANQGSEA. CDR3 sequence reads: CSVDRQGPNTEAFF. Written as DNA, the CDR3 is TGCAGCGTTGACCGACAGGGACCTAACACTGAAGCTTTCTTT.

This clone was counted a single time. CDR3 nucleotide sequence: TGTGCCAGCAGCGAAACCACGGGACAGGGTAATTCACCCCTCCACTTT. Protein product: CASSETTGQGNSPLHF. The chain uses TRBV9 and TRBJ1-6; 9 bases are a match to TRBD1. CDR3 length: 16 amino acids. Germline V lookup: CDR1 SGDLS, CDR2 YYNGEE. J gave up 6 bases and V 3 bases, and 7 bases lay outside the gene matches.

The CDR3 DNA reads as TGTGCCAGCAGTTTAAGGGGAACTGCCGCTGAAGCTTTCTTT. Translation gives CASSLRGTAAEAFF. The J gene is TRBJ1-1, the V gene TRBV27, with TRBD1 as a possible D gene (5 bases). The CDR3 runs to 14 residues. CDR1 and CDR2 (germline): MNHEY, SMNVEV (reference sequence). V was shortened by 2 bases and J by 6 bases, with 13 bases between the two germline ends.

V usage is TRBV2 and J usage is TRBJ2-4; tentatively, D is TRBD1 (6 bases). The V gene lost 4 bases and the J gene lost 3 bases, with 13 bases spanning the gap. Germline CDR1 SNHLY, CDR2 FYNNEI. This CDR3 is built from 15 residues. CDR3 sequence reads: CASSGGGMGKNIQYF. CDR3 coding DNA: TGTGCCAGCAGTGGAGGGGGAATGGGCAAAAACATTCAGTACTTC. Complete variable domain (other parts from reference TRBV2 and TRBJ2-4): EPEVTQTPSHQVTQMGQEVILRCVPISNHLYFYWYRQILGQKVEFLVSFYNNEISEKSEIFDDQFSVERPDGSNFTLKIRSTKLEDSAMYFCASSGGGMGKNIQYFGAGTRLSVL.

The V call is TRBV7-9, the J call TRBJ2-1; 7 bases line up with TRBD1. V shed 5 bases and J 4 bases; nucleotides not matched to a gene: 11. CDR3 length: 16 residues. From germline, CDR1 is SEHNR and CDR2 FQNEAQ (reference sequence). The CDR3 protein is CASSPQGPGLYNEQFF. Here the CDR3 DNA reads TGTGCCAGCAGCCCACAGGGGCCGGGCCTTTACAATGAGCAGTTCTTC.

The chain has TRBV6-5 and TRBJ2-5; D is unclear. Germline V lookup: CDR1 MNHEY, CDR2 SVGAGI. The CDR3 runs 14 residues. V dropped 6 bases and J dropped 5 bases, with 16 bases sitting between them. The chain's CDR3 is CASSRLGSAETQYF. In DNA form, the CDR3 reads TGTGCCAGCAGCCGTCTCGGGTCGGCGGAGACCCAGTACTTC.

The chain joins TRBV5-5 to TRBJ1-5; unclear D gene. CDR3 length equals 14 residues. The germline V gene encodes CDR1 SGHKS and CDR2 YYEKEE (reference sequence). Trimming removed 5 bases at V and 0 bases at J, with 9 bases between. The chain's CDR3 is CASRPEYSNQPQHF. In nucleotides, the CDR3 is TGTGCCAGCAGGCCCGAGTATAGCAATCAGCCCCAGCATTTT.

The chain uses TRBV9 and TRBJ2-1; 8 bases align to TRBD1. The CDR3 extends over 16 amino acids. The trim removed 4 bases at V and 4 bases at J, leaving 10 bases unmatched. Germline V gene sequence: CDR1 SGDLS, CDR2 YYNGEE. The CDR3 loop is CASSRDRRLDYNEQFF. The DNA for the CDR3 is TGTGCCAGCAGCCGGGACAGGAGACTTGATTACAATGAGCAGTTCTTC.

This sequence joins TRBV28 and TRBJ1-5; D gene uncertain. The germline gives CDR1 MDHEN, CDR2 SYDVKM. This CDR3 spans 15 amino acids. V was cut by 7 bases and J by 3 bases, with 16 bases left in between. The DNA of the CDR3 is TGTGCCAGCACCGTCTTTCACAGAATCAATCAGCCCCAGCATTTT. Protein product: CASTVFHRINQPQHF.

The V and J genes are TRBV24-1 and TRBJ1-1; D gene ambiguous. CDR1 is KGHDR, CDR2 SFDVKD, per germline. The CDR3 is 12 amino acids. V lost 3 bases and J 8 bases, leaving 9 bases between the germline ends. The CDR3 DNA reads as TGTGCCACCAGTGATCTAGGACTGGAAGCTTTCTTT. Translation gives CATSDLGLEAFF.

V gene TRBV5-1 combines with J gene TRBJ2-5; D is possibly TRBD1 (6 bases). V lost 1 base, J lost 3 bases, and 7 bases lay in between. Germline loops: CDR1 SGHRS, CDR2 YFSETQ. The CDR3 is 13 amino acids. This CDR3 reads CASSLPGEETQYF. The CDR3 DNA follows: TGCGCCAGCAGCTTGCCAGGGGAAGAGACCCAGTACTTC.

The chain uses TRBV6-1 and TRBJ2-5, with TRBD2 matching 7 bases. V was pared by 0 bases and J by 2 bases, with 6 bases of the junction left unmatched. Germline CDR1 reads MNHNS; CDR2 reads SASEGT. The CDR3 contains 16 residues. CDR3 DNA: TGTGCCAGCAGTGAAGCGGTAGTAGCGGGTCAAGAGACCCAGTACTTC. As protein: CASSEAVVAGQETQYF.

This rearrangement joins TRBV4-2 to TRBJ2-3; D gene ambiguous. V lost 6 bases and J lost 3, with 4 bases in between. The CDR3 runs to 11 residues. Per the germline V gene, CDR1 is LGHNA and CDR2 is YNFKEQ. CDR3: CASSRTDTQYF. The CDR3 DNA follows: TGTGCCAGCAGTCGGACAGATACGCAGTATTTT.

The V call is TRBV11-2, the J call TRBJ1-2, with 10 bases that match TRBD1. The CDR3 runs to 15 residues. Germline V lookup: CDR1 SGHAT, CDR2 FQNNGV. Trimming removed 5 bases from V and 8 bases from J; junction bases left unmatched: 11. The CDR3 region is CASSGPGTGDKGYTF. Here the CDR3 DNA reads TGTGCCAGCAGCGGCCCCGGGACAGGGGATAAAGGCTACACCTTC.

The CDR3 here is CASTPQGAANSPLHF. CDR3 DNA: TGTGCCAGCACTCCCCAGGGGGCAGCTAATTCACCCCTCCACTTT. The V and J genes are TRBV6-6 and TRBJ1-6; 8 bases fit TRBD1. The CDR3 covers 15 residues. CDR1 MNHNY and CDR2 SVGAGI come from the germline V gene (reference sequence). The trim removed 7 bases at V and 6 bases at J, leaving 8 bases unmatched.

The V call is TRBV7-3, the J call TRBJ2-7; tentative D call: TRBD1 (6 bases). Trimming stripped 1 base from V and 4 bases from J, with 8 bases between. The germline gives CDR1 SGHTA, CDR2 FQGTGA. This CDR3 has 13 residues. The CDR3 loop reads CASSLRGGYEQYF. Here the CDR3 DNA reads TGTGCCAGCAGCTTAAGAGGGGGATACGAGCAGTACTTC. Complete variable domain (other parts from reference TRBV7-3 and TRBJ2-7): GAGVSQTPSNKVTEKGKYVELRCDPISGHTALYWYRQSLGQGPEFLIYFQGTGAADDSGLPNDRFFAVRPEGSVSTLKIQRTERGDSAVYLCASSLRGGYEQYFGPGTRLTVT.